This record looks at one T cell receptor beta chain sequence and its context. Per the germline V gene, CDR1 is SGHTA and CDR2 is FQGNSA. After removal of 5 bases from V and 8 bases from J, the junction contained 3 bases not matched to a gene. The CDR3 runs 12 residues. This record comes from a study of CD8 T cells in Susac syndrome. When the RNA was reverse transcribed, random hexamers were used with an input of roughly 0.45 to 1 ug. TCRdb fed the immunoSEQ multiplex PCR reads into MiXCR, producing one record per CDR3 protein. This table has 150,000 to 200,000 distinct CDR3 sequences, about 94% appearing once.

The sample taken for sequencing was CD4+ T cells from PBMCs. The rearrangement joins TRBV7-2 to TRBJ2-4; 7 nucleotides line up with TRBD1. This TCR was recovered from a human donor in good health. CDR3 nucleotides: TGTGCCAGCAGCCCGCAGGGGGACATTCAGTACTTC. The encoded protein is CASSPQGDIQYF. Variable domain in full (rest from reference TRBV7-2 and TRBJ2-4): GAGVSQSPSNKVTEKGKDVELRCDPISGHTALYWYRQSLGQGLEFLIYFQGNSAPDKSGLPSDRFSAERTGGSVSTLTIQRTQQEDSAVYLCASSPQGDIQYFGAGTRLSVL.